This TCR beta chain originates from a study of shared clonotypes between healthy human individuals. The germline V gene encodes CDR1 MNHNS and CDR2 SASEGT. Trimming cost V 2 bases and J 4 bases; bases outside gene matches: 6. The CDR3 has 15 amino acids. This table comes from immunoSEQ multiplex PCR, and its TCRdb copy is limited to in-frame clones, with some not included. Here the sample spans some 900,000 clones, approximately 76% being singletons. V is TRBV6-1 and J is TRBJ1-2, with 8 bases matching TRBD1. The sequencing sample was made of memory CD4+ T cells sorted from blood. Sample subset: CD45RA-negative fraction. This clonotype was obtained from a man aged 18-30 years in good health. CDR3 DNA: TGTGCCAGCAGTGAATACCACAGGGGGAGCTATGGCTACACCTTC. This gives the protein CASSEYHRGSYGYTF.